This TCR beta chain is drawn from a study of OX40 agonist ivuxolimab in advanced cancers. Some clones are missing from TCRdb's copy, which holds only in-frame ones; the method was immunoSEQ multiplex PCR. The sample contains 65,000 to 80,000 clones, more than 80% of which appear only once. CDR1 and CDR2 (germline): SQVTM, ANQGSEA. J gave up 1 base and V 6 bases, and 13 bases lay outside the gene matches. This CDR3 is built from 16 residues. The gene calls are TRBV29-1 and TRBJ2-3; TRBD2 matches at 7 bases. The TCR comes from an adult with an advanced solid tumor such as melanoma, head and neck, liver or kidney cancer. The sequences come from CD4+ or CD8+ T cells sorted from blood, collected in a trial of the OX40 agonist ivuxolimab. This chain's CDR3 is CSVAGEGLLGTDTQYF. The CDR3 DNA reads as TGCAGCGTCGCGGGGGAGGGACTGCTTGGCACAGATACGCAGTATTTT.